This T cell receptor beta chain was identified in a study of blood T cell repertoires in COVID-19. At the level of the study: The United States, Italy and Spain were the sources of the acute and convalescent COVID-19 samples. In each case, the material was cDNA or gDNA derived from T cells, B-cell-depleted T cells, or PBMCs.

The CDR3 contains 14 residues. V was clipped by 5 bases and J by 8 bases, with 14 bases between them. Germline lookup yields CDR1 SGHDT and CDR2 YYEEEE. In the original analysis: How many nucleated cells were present was estimated from reference gene primer amplification. Clones were sequenced by immunoSEQ multiplex PCR, and TCRdb holds only the in-frame ones, with some missing. For V, J and clone size, that table is used; D and trimming come from the DNA. The sample carries around 95,000 clones, about 85% recorded once. The source material was peripheral blood. The sequence derives from a human donor in a cohort sampled during active COVID-19. The V call is TRBV5-6, the J call TRBJ1-6; D unresolved. The CDR3 nucleotides are TGTGCCAGCAGATTCATAACTGTGGATTCACCCCTCCACTTT. It translates to CASRFITVDSPLHF.